One sample yielded the 24 T cell receptor beta chains listed below, sequenced in a study of control samples from healthy donors and cancer patients. Measured with immunoSEQ multiplex PCR; TCRdb has only the in-frame clones, and not every one. The repertoire consists of 90,000 to 100,000 clones, with approximately 80% occurring once and the leading ten covering roughly a tenth. The sample taken for sequencing was blood. The receptors shown here come from a woman aged 25 to 45 in good health.

This clone was seen a few times. One end of the junction varies from germline; a read error may be responsible. This chain joins TRBV29-1 and TRBJ2-1, with 10 positions matching TRBD1. There are 13 residues in the CDR3. Germline V lookup: CDR1 SQVTM, CDR2 ANQGSEA. The chain's CDR3 is CSVGHRDRGGWVF. In DNA, the CDR3 is TGCAGCGTTGGCCACCGGGACAGGGGAGGATGGGTCTTC.

V and J are TRBV15 and TRBJ1-2; D is possibly TRBD1 (6 bases). V was clipped by 0 bases and J by 3 bases, with 8 bases between them. Germline CDR1 and CDR2: LNHNV and YYDKDF (reference sequence). This CDR3 is 14 amino acids long. CDR3 bases: TGTGCCACCAGCAGAGATAACAGGGACTATGGCTACACCTTC. This gives the protein CATSRDNRDYGYTF.

This clone has more than one count but fewer than ten. In the same sample, other DNA sequences code for this CDR3. The chain uses TRBV5-1 and TRBJ1-2; the D gene is possibly TRBD1 (5 bases). Trimming took off 2 bases at V and 4 bases at J, with 9 bases between the two ends. The CDR3 runs 13 residues. Looked up from germline, CDR1 is SGHRS and CDR2 is YFSETQ. The CDR3 here is CASSFGTVYGYTF. The DNA of the CDR3 is TGCGCCAGCAGCTTCGGGACGGTCTATGGCTACACCTTC.

The chain combines TRBV5-4 with TRBJ1-1; perhaps TRBD1 as D (5 bases). V lost 5 bases, J lost 3 bases, and 17 bases lay in between. Germline-derived CDR1 and CDR2 are SGHNT and YYREEE (reference sequence). The CDR3 extends over 15 amino acids. Written as DNA, the CDR3 is TGTGCCAGCAGATCCCCGACAGACCTCTACACTGAAGCTTTCTTT. Translation gives CASRSPTDLYTEAFF.

This clone was detected once. The rearrangement uses TRBV25-1 and TRBJ1-1; D uncertain. Germline V lookup: CDR1 MGHDK, CDR2 SYGVNS. CDR3 length equals 13 residues. Between the trimmed V and J ends, which lost 7 bases and 1 base, there was a span of 10 bases. Here the CDR3 reads CASNLGSNTEAFF. The DNA for the CDR3 is TGTGCCAGCAACCTAGGGTCGAACACTGAAGCTTTCTTT.

The J gene is TRBJ2-7, the V gene TRBV18, with D possibly TRBD2 on 6 matching bases. CDR1 and CDR2 from the germline V gene are KGHSH and LQKENI. V was trimmed by 6 bases and J by 3 bases, leaving 18 bases between them. CDR3 size: 15 residues. The DNA for the CDR3 is TGTGCCAGCTCGCCGACACGGGGGAACTACTACGAGCAGTACTTC. It is translated as CASSPTRGNYYEQYF.

The chain couples TRBV5-6 to TRBJ2-3; D gene ambiguous. The V gene lost 0 bases and the J gene lost 4 bases, with 12 bases spanning the gap. The CDR3 loop spans 15 amino acids. From germline, CDR1 is SGHDT and CDR2 YYEEEE. The CDR3 DNA follows: TGTGCCAGCAGCTTGGATAGAATAGCCTCAGATACGCAGTATTTT. This codes for CASSLDRIASDTQYF.

CDR3 sequence (DNA): TGTGCCTGGAGTGATATTGGGGCCTCTGGAAACACCATATATTTT. This sequence encodes CAWSDIGASGNTIYF. The gene calls are TRBV30 and TRBJ1-3; D is possibly TRBD1 (5 bases). V was shortened by 1 base and J by 0 bases, with 10 bases between the two germline ends. The CDR3 is made up of 15 amino acids. Germline CDR1 reads GTSNPN; CDR2 reads SVGIG (reference sequence).

This clone appeared once. CDR3 sequence: CASSPSGRDTQYF. The CDR3 DNA reads as TGTGCCAGCAGCCCTTCGGGTCGAGATACGCAGTATTTT. The J gene is TRBJ2-3, the V gene TRBV7-3; no clear D. Trimming took 5 bases from V and 5 from J, leaving 11 bases between them. Germline V gene lookup returns CDR1 SGHTA and CDR2 FQGTGA. This CDR3 spans 13 amino acids.

CDR3: CASSSLTGGQPQHF. As DNA, the CDR3 is TGTGCCAGCAGCTCCCTGACAGGGGGACAGCCCCAGCATTTT. The chain combines TRBV5-6 with TRBJ1-5; 9 bases are a match to TRBD1. Germline V lookup: CDR1 SGHDT, CDR2 YYEEEE. Losses at the gene ends were 3 bases for V and 7 bases for J; bases not matched to a gene: 5. This CDR3 spans 14 amino acids.

V and J are TRBV20-1 and TRBJ2-1; D ambiguous. The V gene lost 8 bases and the J gene lost 13 bases, with 15 bases spanning the gap. Germline CDR1 and CDR2: DFQATT and SNEGSKA (reference sequence). This CDR3 contains 10 residues. The CDR3 DNA is TGCAGTCCTCAGACCACTACTCAGTTCTTC. Translating it yields CSPQTTTQFF.

In this sample, this clone turned up a few times. The chain couples TRBV12-3 or TRBV12-4 to TRBJ1-1; TRBD1 might be the D (6 bases). This CDR3 is built from 13 residues. The V gene lost 7 bases and the J gene lost 5 bases, with 14 bases spanning the gap. The CDR3 sequence: CASTLGQRTEAFF. The CDR3 DNA reads as TGTGCCAGCACCCTAGGACAGCGGACTGAAGCTTTCTTT.

This clone has only one observation. The CDR3 is CASSQVSYTEAFF. CDR3 bases: TGTGCCAGCAGCCAAGTCAGCTACACTGAAGCTTTCTTT. The rearrangement links TRBV4-2 to TRBJ1-1; no clear D gene. The CDR3 has 13 residues. Germline V gene lookup returns CDR1 LGHNA and CDR2 YNFKEQ. V dropped 1 base and J dropped 3 bases, with 6 bases sitting between them.

V and J are TRBV7-2 and TRBJ1-3; no firm D call. Germline assignment: CDR1 SGHTA and CDR2 FQGNSA. V was trimmed by 1 base and J by 4 bases, leaving 8 bases between them. The CDR3 extends over 14 amino acids. The CDR3 nucleotides read TGTGCCAGCAGCTTAGGCCGGGCCGGAAACACCATATATTTT. It is translated as CASSLGRAGNTIYF.

The chain combines TRBV9 with TRBJ2-1; the match to TRBD2 covers 8 bases. V gave up 0 bases and J gave up 2 bases; unmatched junction bases: 7. The CDR3 is 17 amino acids. The germline gives CDR1 SGDLS, CDR2 YYNGEE. The CDR3 DNA reads as TGTGCCAGCAGCGTAGTGGAACTAGCGGTTGCCTACAATGAGCAGTTCTTC. This gives the protein CASSVVELAVAYNEQFF.

The rearrangement joins TRBV5-1 to TRBJ1-2, with D possibly TRBD1 on 6 matching bases. Deletions cut 1 base from V and 2 bases from J, with 12 bases between. Germline V gives CDR1 SGHRS, CDR2 YFSETQ. The CDR3 contains 15 residues. CDR3 amino acids: CASSLIQGVNYGYTF. The DNA of the CDR3 is TGCGCCAGCAGCTTGATACAGGGAGTCAACTATGGCTACACCTTC.

The genes are TRBV29-1 and TRBJ1-2; D unresolved. The CDR3 sequence is 12 residues long. Between the trimmed V and J ends, which lost 3 bases and 2 bases, there was a span of 7 bases. Germline CDR1 SQVTM, CDR2 ANQGSEA. The CDR3 DNA sequence: TGCAGCGTTGATGCTGACAACTATGGCTACACCTTC. It specifies CSVDADNYGYTF.

V is TRBV10-1 and J is TRBJ2-2; D ambiguous. The CDR3 totals 18 residues. Germline V CDR1 and CDR2: WNHNN, SYGVQD (reference sequence). V lost 0 bases to trimming and J lost 6 bases, with 20 bases between them. The CDR3 region is CASSESRVDGLGAGELFF. CDR3 bases: TGCGCCAGCAGTGAGTCGAGAGTAGACGGTTTAGGCGCCGGGGAGCTGTTTTTT.

The chain combines TRBV7-2 with TRBJ1-1; TRBD1 aligns across 7 bases. The length of the CDR3 is 15 residues. Germline V gene sequence: CDR1 SGHTA, CDR2 FQGNSA. V lost 5 bases to trimming and J lost 6 bases; unmatched junction nucleotides: 12. CDR3 residues: CASSEGAAGKPEAFF. CDR3 nucleotide sequence: TGTGCCAGCAGCGAGGGGGCAGCAGGGAAGCCTGAAGCTTTCTTT.

V usage is TRBV18 and J usage is TRBJ2-7, with 7 bases fitting TRBD1. CDR1 and CDR2 (germline): KGHSH, LQKENI. Losses at the gene ends were 0 bases for V and 3 bases for J; bases not matched to a gene: 2. The CDR3 contains 14 residues. The CDR3 is CASSPPGQIYEQYF. The CDR3, as DNA: TGTGCCAGCTCACCACCGGGACAGATCTACGAGCAGTACTTC.

This chain connects TRBV19 to TRBJ1-2; D not certain. The CDR3 consists of 14 residues. Per the germline V gene, CDR1 is LNHDA and CDR2 is SQIVND (reference sequence). V was pared by 3 bases and J by 3 bases, with 11 bases between. The CDR3 sequence: CASSISQVYYGYTF. In nucleotides, the CDR3 is TGTGCCAGTAGTATCTCTCAGGTCTACTATGGCTACACCTTC.

The genes are TRBV6-5 and TRBJ2-3; D unresolved. CDR3 length: 14 residues. V was trimmed by 5 bases and J by 1 base, leaving 10 bases between them. Looked up from germline, CDR1 is MNHEY and CDR2 is SVGAGI. The CDR3 DNA reads as TGTGCCAGCAGTCTAAGCGTTGGCACAGATACGCAGTATTTT. Translating gives CASSLSVGTDTQYF.

In DNA form, the CDR3 reads TGTGCCAGCAGCTTGGAGGGGGGACTCGGTGAAAAACTGTTTTTT. Translation gives CASSLEGGLGEKLFF. The chain employs TRBV5-5 and TRBJ1-4; a weak D match, TRBD1 (6 bases). CDR3 size: 15 residues. Between the trimmed V and J ends, which lost 0 bases and 7 bases, there was a span of 13 bases. CDR1 and CDR2 (germline): SGHKS, YYEKEE (reference sequence).

This clone was recorded at least ten times. The chain recombines TRBV14 with TRBJ1-2, with 9 bases fitting TRBD1. CDR3 size: 15 residues. Germline assignment: CDR1 SGHDN and CDR2 FVKESK. Unmatched junction bases numbered 6, after V lost 0 bases and J lost 7 bases. This CDR3 is CASSQDGTGRGGYTF. The CDR3 region has the DNA TGTGCCAGCAGCCAAGATGGGACAGGGCGGGGTGGCTACACCTTC.